Following are 7 T cell receptor beta chains from one sample sequenced in a study of OX40 agonist ivuxolimab in advanced cancers. Data came from immunoSEQ multiplex PCR; TCRdb stores just in-frame clones and leaves some out. The table records tens of thousands of clones, 65% to 90% of them present only once. The specimen comprised CD4+ or CD8+ T cells sorted from blood, sampled in a trial of the OX40 agonist ivuxolimab. The receptors shown here come from an adult with an advanced solid tumor such as melanoma, head and neck, liver or kidney cancer.

CDR3 in amino acids: CASSTGPNYEQYF. CDR3 nucleotide sequence: TGCGCCAGCAGCACCGGGCCCAACTACGAGCAGTACTTC. The chain carries TRBV5-1 and TRBJ2-7; D not resolved. This CDR3 comprises 13 residues. The V gene's germline CDR1 is SGHRS and CDR2 YFSETQ. Trimming cost V 4 bases and J 3 bases, with 11 bases left between them.

The chain employs TRBV14 and TRBJ1-6, with D possibly matching TRBD1 (6 bases). CDR3 size: 15 residues. Germline V gene lookup returns CDR1 SGHDN and CDR2 FVKESK. The V end lost 6 bases, the J end lost 5 bases, and 14 bases lay between the germline ends. CDR3 DNA: TGTGCCAGCAGTTACAGGGACTTCAATAATTCACCCCTCCACTTT. As protein: CASSYRDFNNSPLHF.

In this sample, this clone turned up once. The chain combines TRBV19 with TRBJ1-5; 10 bases align to TRBD1. V lost 9 bases and J lost 5; bases outside the gene matches: 4. Germline V lookup: CDR1 LNHDA, CDR2 SQIVND (reference sequence). The CDR3 has 13 amino acids. CDR3 sequence: CASRGQGHQPQHF. CDR3 bases: TGTGCCAGCAGGGGACAGGGGCATCAGCCCCAGCATTTT.

This chain links TRBV6-6 with TRBJ1-4; D possibly corresponds to TRBD1 (5 bases). Trimming took off 0 bases at V and 5 bases at J, with 10 bases between the two ends. The CDR3 has 15 residues. Germline CDR1 reads MNHNY; CDR2 reads SVGAGI (reference sequence). Here the CDR3 DNA reads TGTGCCAGCAGTTACTCGGCAGGGCGCAATGAAAAACTGTTTTTT. The encoded protein is CASSYSAGRNEKLFF.

This clone was found once. One end of the junction does not line up with germline, which may come from a read error. The rearrangement joins TRBV6-5 to TRBJ2-7; 11 bases are shared with TRBD2. Germline V gene lookup returns CDR1 MNHEY and CDR2 SVGAGI. The CDR3 totals 14 residues. The CDR3 loop is CVSRSLAGGNEQYF. The CDR3 bases are TGTGTCAGCAGGTCGCTAGCGGGAGGCAACGAGCAGTACTTC.

The V and J genes are TRBV5-6 and TRBJ2-2; D may be TRBD1 (6 bases). Germline V gene sequence: CDR1 SGHDT, CDR2 YYEEEE. The CDR3 covers 19 residues. V lost 3 bases and J lost 0, with 21 bases in between. CDR3 nucleotides: TGTGCCAGCAGCTCCTTGGGCTGGGGGCTAATCGCGAACACCGGGGAGCTGTTTTTT. The encoded protein is CASSSLGWGLIANTGELFF.

In nucleotides, the CDR3 is TGTGCCTCCAAGCGATGGCAGTTCGGCTCCCTCACAGATACGCAGTATTTT. It translates to CASKRWQFGSLTDTQYF. The chain links TRBV10-3 to TRBJ2-3; D uncertain. V lost 11 bases and J lost 2, with 26 bases in between. The CDR3 runs 17 residues. Germline assignment: CDR1 ENHRY and CDR2 SYGVKD.